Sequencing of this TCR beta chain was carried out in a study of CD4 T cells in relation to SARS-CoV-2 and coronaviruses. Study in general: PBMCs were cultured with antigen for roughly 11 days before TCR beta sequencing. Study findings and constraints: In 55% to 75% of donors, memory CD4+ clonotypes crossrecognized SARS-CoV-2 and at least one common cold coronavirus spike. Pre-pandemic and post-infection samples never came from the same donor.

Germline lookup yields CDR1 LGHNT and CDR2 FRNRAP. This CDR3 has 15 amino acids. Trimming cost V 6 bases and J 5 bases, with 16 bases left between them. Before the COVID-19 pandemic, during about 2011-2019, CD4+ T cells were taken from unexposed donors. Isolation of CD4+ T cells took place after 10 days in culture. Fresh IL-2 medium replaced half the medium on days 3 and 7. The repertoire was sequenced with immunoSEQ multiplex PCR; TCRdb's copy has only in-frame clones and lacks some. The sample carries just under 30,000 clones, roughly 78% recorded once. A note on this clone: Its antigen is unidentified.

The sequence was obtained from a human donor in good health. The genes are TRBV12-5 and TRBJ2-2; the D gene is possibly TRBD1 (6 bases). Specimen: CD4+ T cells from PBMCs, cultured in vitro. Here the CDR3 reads CASGAIPQGTGELFF. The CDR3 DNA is TGTGCTAGTGGCGCCATACCACAGGGAACCGGGGAGCTGTTTTTT.